The next 13 T cell receptor beta chains were all read from a single sample in a study of blood T cell repertoires in COVID-19. The repertoire was sequenced with immunoSEQ multiplex PCR; TCRdb's copy has only in-frame clones and lacks some. The sample shows around 170,000 clones, approximately 83% of them seen only once. The sample was peripheral blood. Receptor source: a human donor in a cohort sampled during active COVID-19.

V and J are TRBV6-5 and TRBJ2-1; the match to TRBD2 covers 10 bases. With 6 bases clipped from V and 9 bases from J, the junction kept 2 bases outside the gene matches. Germline V gene data show CDR1 as MNHEY and CDR2 as SVGAGI. This CDR3 has 12 residues. CDR3 sequence (DNA): TGTGCCAGCAGCAGGACTAGCGGTGAGCAGTTCTTC. Protein sequence: CASSRTSGEQFF.

This chain joins TRBV7-2 and TRBJ2-4; D is perhaps TRBD1 (6 bases). The germline V gene has CDR1 SGHTA and CDR2 FQGNSA. This CDR3 spans 15 amino acids. Trimming stripped 5 bases from V and 0 bases from J, with 11 bases between. The CDR3 is CASSRTELAKNIQYF. The DNA for the CDR3 is TGTGCCAGCAGCCGGACAGAACTAGCCAAAAACATTCAGTACTTC.

This chain links TRBV29-1 with TRBJ1-1; 10 nucleotides agree with TRBD1. The CDR3 length is 18 residues. From germline, CDR1 is SQVTM and CDR2 ANQGSEA. V gave up 6 bases and J gave up 1 base; unmatched junction bases: 17. The CDR3 DNA follows: TGCAGCGTCCGGGACAGGGGTTTGGGTCTGGTAGGGAACACTGAAGCTTTCTTT. Translated, it gives CSVRDRGLGLVGNTEAFF.

Only a few counts were recorded for this clone. V gene TRBV7-9 combines with J gene TRBJ2-1; 10 bases are a match to TRBD2. Germline V gene sequence: CDR1 SEHNR, CDR2 FQNEAQ (reference sequence). With 4 bases clipped from V and 7 bases from J, the junction kept 10 bases outside the gene matches. CDR3 length: 16 amino acids. CDR3 region: CASSSGGLAGANEQFF. CDR3 nucleotide sequence: TGTGCCAGCAGCTCAGGGGGTCTAGCGGGAGCAAATGAGCAGTTCTTC.

The V gene is TRBV5-1, the J gene TRBJ1-1, with 8 positions matching TRBD1. Unmatched junction bases numbered 2, after V lost 4 bases and J lost 0 bases. CDR1 and CDR2 (germline): SGHRS, YFSETQ. This CDR3 comprises 14 residues. The CDR3 DNA reads TGCGCCAGCAGCAAGGACAGGGTGAACACTGAAGCTTTCTTT. Residues: CASSKDRVNTEAFF.

V usage is TRBV9 and J usage is TRBJ1-1, with TRBD1 identical over 9 bases. J gave up 8 bases and V 0 bases, and 2 bases lay outside the gene matches. This CDR3 has 13 amino acids. CDR1 is SGDLS and CDR2 is YYNGEE in the germline V gene. The CDR3, as DNA: TGTGCCAGCAGCGTAGAGACAGGGGGGGAAGCTTTCTTT. Translated, it gives CASSVETGGEAFF.

Only one count was recorded for this clone. The J gene is TRBJ1-1, the V gene TRBV7-9, with 7 bases lining up with TRBD1. This CDR3 is 14 amino acids long. Germline loops: CDR1 SEHNR, CDR2 FQNEAQ (reference sequence). The V and J ends lost 2 bases and 1 base, in that order; junction bases with no gene match: 1. CDR3 in DNA: TGTGCCAGCAGCTTAAACAGGGGGAACACTGAAGCTTTCTTT. Translated, it gives CASSLNRGNTEAFF.

V usage is TRBV27 and J usage is TRBJ1-4; a possible D gene is TRBD1 (5 bases). Between the trimmed V and J ends, which lost 2 bases and 7 bases, there was a span of 17 bases. The germline gives CDR1 MNHEY, CDR2 SMNVEV (reference sequence). The CDR3 extends over 16 amino acids. The CDR3 nucleotides read TGTGCCAGCAGTTTAGTAACCCATGGGAGGGGTGAAAAACTGTTTTTT. It is translated as CASSLVTHGRGEKLFF.

The table lists this clone with a few counts. The chain couples TRBV10-3 to TRBJ2-7; 10 bases are shared with TRBD2. Trimming cost V 0 bases and J 1 base; bases outside gene matches: 12. The CDR3 consists of 19 residues. Germline values: CDR1 ENHRY, CDR2 SYGVKD. Written as DNA, the CDR3 is TGTGCCATCAGTGAGTCGACCCGACGCCTTAGCGGGGGGTCCTACGAGCAGTACTTC. Translation gives CAISESTRRLSGGSYEQYF.

The J gene is TRBJ2-7, the V gene TRBV11-2, with 10 nucleotides matching TRBD2. Germline V lookup: CDR1 SGHAT, CDR2 FQNNGV. Losses at the gene ends were 7 bases for V and 5 bases for J; bases not matched to a gene: 11. This CDR3 is 15 amino acids long. DNA for the CDR3: TGTGCCAGCACTCATACCCTAGCGGGAGCTAACGAGCAGTACTTC. Its protein product is CASTHTLAGANEQYF.

The chain combines TRBV28 with TRBJ1-2; tentatively, D is TRBD1 (6 bases). V lost 4 bases, J lost 4 bases, and 7 bases lay in between. The CDR3 has 12 amino acids. Germline CDR1 and CDR2: MDHEN and SYDVKM. DNA of the CDR3: TGTGCCAGCAGTTCACAGGGCTATGGCTACACCTTC. It yields the protein CASSSQGYGYTF.

This clone was counted between two and nine times. The chain joins TRBV27 to TRBJ2-7, with a weak D call TRBD2 (6 bases). This CDR3 contains 12 residues. Between the trimmed V and J ends, which lost 5 bases and 5 bases, there was a span of 10 bases. Germline V gene sequence: CDR1 MNHEY, CDR2 SMNVEV (reference sequence). CDR3 in amino acids: CASSGGINEQYF. CDR3 bases: TGTGCCAGCAGTGGGGGGATCAACGAGCAGTACTTC.

The chain is built from TRBV19 and TRBJ2-7; 10 positions agree with TRBD1. The CDR3 runs 14 residues. Germline V gene data show CDR1 as LNHDA and CDR2 as SQIVND (reference sequence). V dropped 4 bases and J dropped 3; count of bases not matched to a gene: 3. The CDR3 nucleotides are TGTGCCAGTAGTAGGACAGGGGGTAACTACGAGCAGTACTTC. This sequence encodes CASSRTGGNYEQYF.